This T cell receptor (beta chain) was captured by sequencing in a study of metastatic and nonmetastatic thyroid tumors. Study-level information: Thyroid patients, malignant and benign, had repertoires compared across blood and tumor or nodule tissue.

Treatment of any kind had been given to no patient before thyroid surgery. Original data processing: Building a distant-metastasis classifier for papillary thyroid cancer drew on CDR3 differences across clinicopathological groups. TCRdb used MiXCR to call clones anew from the PCR reads. The authors' filters were not applied to this entry. The sample consists of 30,000 to 45,000 clones, approximately 19% of them appearing once. The length of the CDR3 is 13 residues. V lost 5 bases to trimming and J lost 2 bases, with 10 bases between them. Germline loops: CDR1 MNHEY, CDR2 SVGEGT. This clone showed up just a few times.

Sequenced material: blood. This clonotype was obtained from a female donor with papillary thyroid cancer or a benign thyroid nodule (not recorded which). Some clones in this sample may be carry-over from other donors' samples. The genes are TRBV6-2 or TRBV6-3 and TRBJ2-7; D not certain. This chain's CDR3 is CASSVVGPYEQYF. The CDR3 DNA follows: TGTGCCAGCAGTGTGGTCGGCCCCTACGAGCAGTACTTC.